The sequence of this T cell receptor beta chain was determined in a study of CD8 T cells in Susac syndrome. Peripheral blood CD8+ and CD4+ T cells were profiled by TCR beta sequencing. The control participants were healthy donors, and these controls were matched with respect to both age and sex. The authors negatively isolated CD8+ and CD4+ T cells and FACS-enriched TEMRA cells. Germline-derived CDR1 and CDR2 are SGDLS and YYNGEE. Trimming removed 4 bases at V and 7 bases at J, with 18 bases between. The CDR3 is made up of 15 amino acids. After extraction with the RNeasy kit, roughly 0.45 to 1 ug of the RNA was reverse transcribed using random hexamers. Across 54 Vbeta and 13 Jbeta, TCR beta CDR3 was amplified with immunoSEQ multiplex PCR. TCRdb re-called the immunoSEQ multiplex PCR reads with MiXCR, one entry per CDR3 protein. Among 120,000 or so distinct CDR3 sequences listed, 90% to 95% were seen once.

This chain uses TRBV9 with TRBJ2-1; a possible D gene is TRBD2 (6 bases). This receptor was obtained from a human donor in good health. The sequenced material came from CD4+ T cells from PBMCs. The CDR3 DNA sequence: TGTGCCAGCAGCTCTGAGGCCGGGACTCTAAATGAGCAGTTCTTC. Protein product: CASSSEAGTLNEQFF.